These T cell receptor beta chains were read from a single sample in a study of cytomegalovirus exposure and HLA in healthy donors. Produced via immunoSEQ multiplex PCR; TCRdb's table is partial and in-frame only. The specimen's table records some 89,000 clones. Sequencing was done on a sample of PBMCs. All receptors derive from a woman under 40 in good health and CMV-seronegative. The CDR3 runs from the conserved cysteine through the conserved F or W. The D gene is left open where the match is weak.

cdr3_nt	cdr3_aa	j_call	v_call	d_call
TGTGCCAGCAGTGACGAGGGCCCGGGAGGCGGTACGCAGTATTTT	CASSDEGPGGGTQYF	TRBJ2-3	TRBV2	TRBD2
TGTGCCACGGGACAGGGGGTCCCGAATGAAAAACTGTTTTTT	CATGQGVPNEKLFF	TRBJ1-4	TRBV19	TRBD1
TGTGCCTGGAGTGTACGCATGATCGGACAGGGAACCGGGGAGCTGTTTTTT	CAWSVRMIGQGTGELFF	TRBJ2-2	TRBV30	TRBD1
TGTGCCAGCAGCCAAACTAGCGGGGGGGCGTGGGAGACCCAGTACTTC	CASSQTSGGAWETQYF	TRBJ2-5	TRBV7-9	TRBD2
TGTGCCAGCAGCCAAGGAGAATACTTGGATGGCTACACCTTC	CASSQGEYLDGYTF	TRBJ1-2	TRBV4-2	NA
TGCGCCAGCAGTACAGGAGATAACTCCTACGAGCAGTACTTC	CASSTGDNSYEQYF	TRBJ2-7	TRBV5-1	NA
TGTGCCAGCAGCCGCCCAGGGAACCCCTATAATTCACCCCTCCACTTT	CASSRPGNPYNSPLHF	TRBJ1-6	TRBV11-2	NA
TGTGCCAGCAGCGACAGGGCGAGGAACATTCAGTACTTC	CASSDRARNIQYF	TRBJ2-4	TRBV28	TRBD1
TGTGCCAGCAGTTTAAGATTAAGTAGCGGCAATCAGCCCCAGCATTTT	CASSLRLSSGNQPQHF	TRBJ1-5	TRBV28	NA
TGCGCCAGCAGCCAGGGCAGGGCTAATTCACCCCTCCACTTT	CASSQGRANSPLHF	TRBJ1-6	TRBV4-1	NA
TGTGCCAGCTCACCACGAGTGAGTTCGTACAATGAGCAGTTCTTC	CASSPRVSSYNEQFF	TRBJ2-1	TRBV18	NA
TGTGCCAGCGGCCAGGATTCCCTCTTTCAGCCCCAGCATTTT	CASGQDSLFQPQHF	TRBJ1-5	TRBV9	NA
TGCGCCAGCAGCTTGGAAGGGGACTATGGCTACACCTTC	CASSLEGDYGYTF	TRBJ1-2	TRBV5-1	NA
TGTGCCAGCAGCTTATCGTCTAAACCCCCTTCCTACGAGCAGTACTTC	CASSLSSKPPSYEQYF	TRBJ2-7	TRBV7-2	NA
TGTGCCAGCAGCTGGAGGGGACAGGGGATTGAAAAACTGTTTTTT	CASSWRGQGIEKLFF	TRBJ1-4	TRBV5-8	TRBD1
TGTGCCAGTAGTGGAGCCCTCCGGACCCAGTACTTC	CASSGALRTQYF	TRBJ2-5	TRBV19	NA
TGCGCCAGCAGCTTGGTTAACGGGGGAAATGAGCAGTTCTTC	CASSLVNGGNEQFF	TRBJ2-1	TRBV5-1	NA
TGTGCCAGTAGCGGGGGGGGTTCCTACAATGAGCAGTTCTTC	CASSGGGSYNEQFF	TRBJ2-1	TRBV19	TRBD2
TGTGCTCGAGGGGGGGCGGGAGAGTACAATGAGCAGTTCTTC	CARGGAGEYNEQFF	TRBJ2-1	TRBV7-9	NA
TGCAGCGTTGAATGGAGGGCTGGGGCCAACGTCCTGACTTTC	CSVEWRAGANVLTF	TRBJ2-6	TRBV29-1	NA
TGCGCCAGCAGCTCGGACAGCCCAGCTAACTATGGCTACACCTTC	CASSSDSPANYGYTF	TRBJ1-2	TRBV5-1	NA
TGTGCCAGCAACGAATCCCACAGGGTCACAGATACGCAGTATTTT	CASNESHRVTDTQYF	TRBJ2-3	TRBV6-5	NA
TGTGCCAGTAGTCTCGGGACAGGACGCTATAGCAATCAGCCCCAGCATTTT	CASSLGTGRYSNQPQHF	TRBJ1-5	TRBV19	TRBD1
TGCGCCAGCAGCCCAACTGAGACAGCGAACACCGGGGAGCTGTTTTTT	CASSPTETANTGELFF	TRBJ2-2	TRBV5-1	NA
TGTGCCAGCAGCTCACAGGGTCTGAACACTGAAGCTTTCTTT	CASSSQGLNTEAFF	TRBJ1-1	TRBV5-6	NA
TGTGCCAGCAGTGATCTAAGCTCCTATAATTCACCCCTCCACTTT	CASSDLSSYNSPLHF	TRBJ1-6	TRBV6-1	NA
TGTGCCAGTAGTATTCGGGGGGACTCCTACGAGCAGTACTTC	CASSIRGDSYEQYF	TRBJ2-7	TRBV19	TRBD2
TGCGCCAGCAGCTTGACGCAGGGAACGCACCGGGAGCTGTTTTTT	CASSLTQGTHRELFF	TRBJ2-2	TRBV5-1	NA
TGTGCCAGCAGCGTAGTCGGCGGGGGGGCCGGGGATACGCAGTATTTT	CASSVVGGGAGDTQYF	TRBJ2-3	TRBV9	TRBD2
TGTGCCAGCAGTTTATTGTCAGGGATCTATGGCTACACCTTC	CASSLLSGIYGYTF	TRBJ1-2	TRBV27	NA
TGTGCCAGCAGCGGGACTAGCGGCACAGATACGCAGTATTTT	CASSGTSGTDTQYF	TRBJ2-3	TRBV27	TRBD2
TGCGCCAGCAGCATCGGGAACACTGAAGCTTTCTTT	CASSIGNTEAFF	TRBJ1-1	TRBV5-1	NA
TGCGCCAGCAGCCAAATCATAACAGGCGGTGGCTACACCTTC	CASSQIITGGGYTF	TRBJ1-2	TRBV4-1	NA
TGTGCCAGTAGTATAGCTGGGGGGACTGAAGCTTTCTTT	CASSIAGGTEAFF	TRBJ1-1	TRBV19	NA
TGCGCCAGCAGCCAAGTCGACAGGGACACTGAAGCTTTCTTT	CASSQVDRDTEAFF	TRBJ1-1	TRBV5-1	TRBD1
TGTGCCACCAGCACCGTCCCGGGACAGGATCCTGGCTACACCTTC	CATSTVPGQDPGYTF	TRBJ1-2	TRBV15	TRBD1
TGTGCCAGCAGTCGACGCAGGGGGCGCGACGAGGAAAAACTGTTTTTT	CASSRRRGRDEEKLFF	TRBJ1-4	TRBV28	TRBD1
TGTGCCAGCAGACAACCGGGACTAGCGCTCAATGAGCAGTTCTTC	CASRQPGLALNEQFF	TRBJ2-1	TRBV6-5	TRBD2
TGTGCCAGCAGCACGACTAGCGGGTCTCCAGATACGCAGTATTTT	CASSTTSGSPDTQYF	TRBJ2-3	TRBV5-4	TRBD2
TGTGCCTGGAGTGATGGGACAGCTTATAATTCACCCCTCCACTTT	CAWSDGTAYNSPLHF	TRBJ1-6	TRBV30	TRBD1
TGTGCCAGCAGTGCCGACAGGGGGTGGACAGATACGCAGTATTTT	CASSADRGWTDTQYF	TRBJ2-3	TRBV6-1	TRBD1
TGCGCCAGCAGCGTCGGGACTAGCGGGGGCCGCGGGGAGCTGTTTTTT	CASSVGTSGGRGELFF	TRBJ2-2	TRBV5-1	TRBD2
TGTGCCTGGAGGCAGGGGGCGCGGCACGAGCAGTACTTC	CAWRQGARHEQYF	TRBJ2-7	TRBV30	TRBD1
TGTGCCGTACGTGAGGGTAGCTCCTACGAGCAGTACTTC	CAVREGSSYEQYF	TRBJ2-7	TRBV28	NA
TGTGCCAGCAACTACAGGGGACATAATTCACCCCTCCACTTT	CASNYRGHNSPLHF	TRBJ1-6	TRBV27	TRBD1
TGTGCCAGCAGACCCAGTAGCGCCGGGGAGCTGTTTTTT	CASRPSSAGELFF	TRBJ2-2	TRBV11-2	NA
TGCAGCGTTGAGTTTCGGGACAATGAGCAGTTCTTC	CSVEFRDNEQFF	TRBJ2-1	TRBV29-1	NA
TGCGCCAGCAGCCGGGATTACAGGGAGTTCACAGATACGCAGTATTTT	CASSRDYREFTDTQYF	TRBJ2-3	TRBV5-1	NA
TGTGCCAGCAGCCGGGGACATCAAGAGACCCAGTACTTC	CASSRGHQETQYF	TRBJ2-5	TRBV7-3	NA
TGTGCCAGTAGTATAGCCCTACCGGGTACCGGGGAGCTGTTTTTT	CASSIALPGTGELFF	TRBJ2-2	TRBV19	NA
TGTGCCAGTAGTATAAAAGCTGGGAAGGGATGGACTTATAGCAATCAGCCCCAGCATTTT	CASSIKAGKGWTYSNQPQHF	TRBJ1-5	TRBV19	NA
TGTGCCAGCAGCTGGGGGGTGAACACTGAAGCTTTCTTT	CASSWGVNTEAFF	TRBJ1-1	TRBV11-3	NA
TGTGCCAGCTCACCACCCACCCGGGACAGGGATTTTATCGAGCAGTACTTC	CASSPPTRDRDFIEQYF	TRBJ2-7	TRBV18	TRBD1
TGTGCCAGCAGTTTTGGTCTAGCGGATTACAATGAGCAGTTCTTC	CASSFGLADYNEQFF	TRBJ2-1	TRBV27	TRBD2
TGTGCCAGCAGCTTGACTGGCGGGAGCTCCTACGAGCAGTACTTC	CASSLTGGSSYEQYF	TRBJ2-7	TRBV7-2	TRBD2
TGTGCCAGCAGTCTGACCGGGACAGGCGACAATGAGCAGTTCTTC	CASSLTGTGDNEQFF	TRBJ2-1	TRBV6-5	TRBD1
TGTGCCAGCAGTTTATTCGAGGTGGGAGGTGGCAATCAGCCCCAGCATTTT	CASSLFEVGGGNQPQHF	TRBJ1-5	TRBV28	NA
TGTGCCAGCAGTTCTTTTAATGAAAAACTGTTTTTT	CASSSFNEKLFF	TRBJ1-4	TRBV28	NA